Listed below are T cell receptor beta chains from one sample, sequenced in a study of blood T cell repertoires in COVID-19. Assay: immunoSEQ multiplex PCR; the TCRdb copy retains only in-frame clones and omits some. The sample has fewer than 250,000 clones, about nine tenths seen once. The source material was peripheral blood. These receptors all stem from a man aged 25 to 45 with COVID-19, enrolled during active disease. Each CDR3 is given with its conserved first and last residue. The D gene is left open where the match is weak. Some rows have no size entry. The others give once, few or many, or a class for an expanded clone.

size: NA
J: TRBJ2-7
V: TRBV27
length: 14
D: TRBD1
DNA: TGTGCCAGCAGTTCGTACAGGGGGCCCTACGAGCAGTACTTC
CDR3: CASSSYRGPYEQYF

size: NA
J: TRBJ2-3
V: TRBV9
length: 15
D: TRBD1
DNA: TGTGCCAGCAGCGCAGGGGGTCGCAGCGGAGATACGCAGTATTTT
CDR3: CASSAGGRSGDTQYF

size: NA
J: TRBJ2-1
V: TRBV7-9
length: 14
D: NA
DNA: TGTGCCAGCAGCTTAGCTGCTAGCTCGAATGAGCAGTTCTTC
CDR3: CASSLAASSNEQFF

size: NA
J: TRBJ2-2
V: TRBV14
length: 15
D: TRBD2
DNA: TGTGCCAGCAGCCAGCGGGGGATGGTAACCGGGGAGCTGTTTTTT
CDR3: CASSQRGMVTGELFF

size: NA
J: TRBJ2-3
V: TRBV5-1
length: 16
D: NA
DNA: TGCGCCAGCAGCTTGGTTGCGGGGGCGACGACAGATACGCAGTATTTT
CDR3: CASSLVAGATTDTQYF

size: once
J: TRBJ1-1
V: TRBV4-1
length: 16
D: TRBD1
DNA: TGCGCCAGCAGCCAAGAGACAGGGGTTATGAGCACTGAAGCTTTCTTT
CDR3: CASSQETGVMSTEAFF

size: NA
J: TRBJ2-3
V: TRBV9
length: 13
D: NA
DNA: TGTGCCAGCAGCGTAGAGTGGGCAGGTACGCAGTATTTT
CDR3: CASSVEWAGTQYF

size: NA
J: TRBJ1-3
V: TRBV3-1/TRBV3-2
length: 13
D: NA
DNA: TGTGCCAGCAGCCAAGATGAGGGAAACACCATATATTTT
CDR3: CASSQDEGNTIYF

size: NA
J: TRBJ2-7
V: TRBV4-1
length: 15
D: TRBD2
DNA: TGCGCCAGCAGCCTGTCTAGCGGGGGCCCCGAGTGGCAGTACTTC
CDR3: CASSLSSGGPEWQYF

size: once
J: TRBJ1-2
V: TRBV2
length: 14
D: NA
DNA: TGTGCCAGCAGGACTCACAGGGATGGCTATGGCTACACCTTC
CDR3: CASRTHRDGYGYTF

size: NA
J: TRBJ2-1
V: TRBV9
length: 16
D: NA
DNA: TGTGCCAGCAGCCACGGACGGCCGGGGGTGTCGGATGAGCAGTTCTTC
CDR3: CASSHGRPGVSDEQFF

size: NA
J: TRBJ1-3
V: TRBV13
length: 14
D: TRBD1
DNA: TGTGCCAGCAGCTCCAGGGGGAATGGAAACACCATATATTTT
CDR3: CASSSRGNGNTIYF

size: NA
J: TRBJ2-5
V: TRBV2
length: 13
D: TRBD1
DNA: TGTGCCAGCACCCTCGGGACAGGAGAGACCCAGTACTTC
CDR3: CASTLGTGETQYF

size: NA
J: TRBJ2-7
V: TRBV7-2
length: 15
D: NA
DNA: TGTGCCAGCAGCCCTATCGTGGGGGGGCCCTACGAGCAGTACTTC
CDR3: CASSPIVGGPYEQYF

size: NA
J: TRBJ2-5
V: TRBV5-1
length: 13
D: TRBD1
DNA: TGCGCCAGCAGCGGGGGACAGATAGAGACCCAGTACTTC
CDR3: CASSGGQIETQYF

size: NA
J: TRBJ2-1
V: TRBV7-9
length: 14
D: TRBD1
DNA: TGTGCCAGCAACGGAGGACAGGGACACAATGAGCAGTTCTTC
CDR3: CASNGGQGHNEQFF

size: NA
J: TRBJ2-1
V: TRBV4-1
length: 17
D: NA
DNA: TGCGCCAGCAGCCCCTGGATGCGACAGAGCTCCTACAATGAGCAGTTCTTC
CDR3: CASSPWMRQSSYNEQFF

size: NA
J: TRBJ1-3
V: TRBV3-1/TRBV3-2
length: 16
D: NA
DNA: TGTGCCAGCAGCACCCTGACAGGCGCCTCTGGAAACACCATATATTTT
CDR3: CASSTLTGASGNTIYF

size: NA
J: TRBJ1-3
V: TRBV6-5
length: 12
D: TRBD1
DNA: TGTGCCAGCAGTCAAACAGGGGACACCATATATTTT
CDR3: CASSQTGDTIYF

size: NA
J: TRBJ2-7
V: TRBV7-2
length: 13
D: TRBD2
DNA: TGTGCCAGCAGCCTCTCCGGGACTAGCGGGGCCTACTTC
CDR3: CASSLSGTSGAYF

size: NA
J: TRBJ2-7
V: TRBV11-2
length: 14
D: NA
DNA: TGTGCCAGCAGTTTTGCGGGCCGAACCTACGAGCAGTACTTC
CDR3: CASSFAGRTYEQYF

size: once
J: TRBJ1-6
V: TRBV6-6
length: 17
D: TRBD1
DNA: TGTGCCAGCAGTCTATCAGACAGGGGGCACAAAGGATCACCCCTCCACTTT
CDR3: CASSLSDRGHKGSPLHF

size: NA
J: TRBJ1-5
V: TRBV12-3/TRBV12-4
length: 12
D: NA
DNA: TGTGCCAGCAGTTTCTACAATCAGCCCCAGCATTTT
CDR3: CASSFYNQPQHF

size: NA
J: TRBJ1-1
V: TRBV11-2
length: 13
D: TRBD1
DNA: TGTGCCAGCAGCTCACAGGGGAGCACTGAAGCTTTCTTT
CDR3: CASSSQGSTEAFF

size: NA
J: TRBJ2-5
V: TRBV6-5
length: 12
D: NA
DNA: TGTGCCAGCGGCCCGGGAATGGAGACCCAGTACTTC
CDR3: CASGPGMETQYF

size: NA
J: TRBJ1-2
V: TRBV30
length: 12
D: TRBD1
DNA: TGTGCCTGGGGGACAGCAAACTATGGCTACACCTTC
CDR3: CAWGTANYGYTF

size: NA
J: TRBJ2-6
V: TRBV18
length: 17
D: TRBD1
DNA: TGTGCCAGCTCACCCCGGGACAGGCATTCAGGGGCCAACGTCCTGACTTTC
CDR3: CASSPRDRHSGANVLTF

size: once
J: TRBJ1-2
V: TRBV12-3/TRBV12-4
length: 12
D: NA
DNA: TGTGCCAGCACAGGGGAGTTCTATGGCTACACCTTC
CDR3: CASTGEFYGYTF

size: NA
J: TRBJ2-1
V: TRBV5-1
length: 18
D: NA
DNA: TGCGCCAGCAGCTTGGTACCTCAGACAGGCAAATCCTACAATGAGCAGTTCTTC
CDR3: CASSLVPQTGKSYNEQFF

size: NA
J: TRBJ2-5
V: TRBV5-1
length: 16
D: TRBD2
DNA: TGCGCCAGCACCTGGGGTAGCGGGGGGTCTCAAGAGACCCAGTACTTC
CDR3: CASTWGSGGSQETQYF

size: NA
J: TRBJ2-2
V: TRBV3-1/TRBV3-2
length: 15
D: NA
DNA: TGTGCCAGCAGCCAAGAACATCCCCCGACCGGGGAGCTGTTTTTT
CDR3: CASSQEHPPTGELFF

size: NA
J: TRBJ1-2
V: TRBV3-1/TRBV3-2
length: 13
D: NA
DNA: TGTGCCAGCAGCCAACAGGCTGAACTTGGCTACACCTTC
CDR3: CASSQQAELGYTF

size: NA
J: TRBJ1-1
V: TRBV15
length: 14
D: NA
DNA: TGTGCCACCAGCTCCCAGATAGGGGACACTGAAGCTTTCTTT
CDR3: CATSSQIGDTEAFF

size: NA
J: TRBJ1-2
V: TRBV20-1
length: 15
D: NA
DNA: TGCAGTGCTAGTGATGGACAGTCGTTTAACTATGGCTACACCTTC
CDR3: CSASDGQSFNYGYTF

size: once
J: TRBJ1-1
V: TRBV19
length: 11
D: NA
DNA: TGTGCCAGCTCCCTTTCTTTTGAAGCTTTCTTT
CDR3: CASSLSFEAFF